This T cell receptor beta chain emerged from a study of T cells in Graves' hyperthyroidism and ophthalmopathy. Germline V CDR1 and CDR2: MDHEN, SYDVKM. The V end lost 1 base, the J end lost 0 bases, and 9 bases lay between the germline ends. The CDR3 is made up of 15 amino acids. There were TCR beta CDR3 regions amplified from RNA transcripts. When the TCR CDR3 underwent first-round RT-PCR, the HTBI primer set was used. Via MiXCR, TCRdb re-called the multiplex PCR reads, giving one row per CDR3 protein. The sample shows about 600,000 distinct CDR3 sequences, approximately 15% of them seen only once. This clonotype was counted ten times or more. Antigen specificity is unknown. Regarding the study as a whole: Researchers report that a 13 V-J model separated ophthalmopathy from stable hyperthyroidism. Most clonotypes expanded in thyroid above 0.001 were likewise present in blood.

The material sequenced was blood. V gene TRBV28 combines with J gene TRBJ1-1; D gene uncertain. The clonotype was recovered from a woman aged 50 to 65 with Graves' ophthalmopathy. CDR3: CASSLLRDMNTEAFF. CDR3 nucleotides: TGTGCCAGCAGTTTATTAAGAGACATGAACACTGAAGCTTTCTTT.